The clone carrying this T cell receptor beta chain has a count of ten or more. Each CDR3 protein gets one entry after TCRdb re-called the 5' RACE reads with MiXCR. The sample records over 75,000 distinct CDR3 sequences, 8.5% to 9% being singletons. The data were taken from a study of CD8 T cells in ankylosing spondylitis. The CDR3 is 16 amino acids. The V and J ends lost 4 bases and 4 bases, in that order; junction bases with no gene match: 8. Germline-derived CDR1 and CDR2 are SGHTA and FQGTGA. The sequence was collected from a male donor with ankylosing spondylitis or in good health (not recorded which). The rearrangement links TRBV7-3 to TRBJ2-1; 9 bases agree with TRBD2. Sequences were obtained from blood, either unsorted or a sorted T cell fraction (not recorded which). CDR3 in amino acids: CASSSRTSEGYNEQFF. CDR3 DNA: TGTGCCAGCAGCTCTCGGACTAGCGAGGGTTACAATGAGCAGTTCTTC.